Sequencing of this T cell receptor (beta chain) was carried out in a study of blood T cell repertoires in COVID-19. Study-wide context: The analysed material was cDNA or gDNA that came from T cells, B-cell-depleted T cells, or PBMCs.

Germline assignment: CDR1 SEHNR and CDR2 FQNEAQ (reference sequence). This CDR3 is 16 amino acids long. Trimming took 6 bases from V and 2 from J; bases not matched to a gene: 12. As originally analysed: Quantification of nucleated cells was approximated via reference gene primer amplification. Clones were sequenced by immunoSEQ multiplex PCR, and TCRdb holds only the in-frame ones, with some missing. D and trimming were read from the DNA, whereas the V and J calls and clone size are those reported in that table. Of about 210,000 clones listed, more than 75% were seen once; the top ten hold around 13%.

The sequenced material came from peripheral blood. The chain combines TRBV7-9 with TRBJ1-2, with TRBD1 matching 7 bases. The sequence was collected from a human donor in a cohort sampled during active COVID-19. The CDR3 reads CASRPPGQPSNYGYTF. The CDR3 DNA is TGTGCCAGCAGGCCTCCGGGACAGCCTTCAAACTATGGCTACACCTTC.